This TCR beta chain was sequenced for a study of cytomegalovirus exposure and HLA in healthy donors. At the level of the study: Out of 350 to 400 genotyped donors, 81% belonged to the Caucasian-associated ancestry cluster. Study results and limitations: Clonal expansion, a later analysis showed, was greater in HLA-associated TCR beta chains than in equally common others. Fewer N-insertions (relative to the approximately 700-donor mean) were reportedly seen in an Asian-associated ancestry cluster in a later analysis. Rarity marked most TCR sequences, yet some public TCRs occurred in many donors.

The J segment lost 7 bases and the V segment lost 0 bases, leaving 11 bases of the junction unmatched. This CDR3 is 16 amino acids long. Germline V CDR1 and CDR2: LGHNA, YSLEER. The sample holds a few counts of this clone. Its specificity is unknown. Primers for the PCR totalled 60 Vbeta and 13 Jbeta. The data were produced by immunoSEQ multiplex PCR, yet TCRdb's version contains in-frame clones alone and is incomplete. Of 160,000 or so clones in the sample, approximately 77% were seen once. The sample consisted of PBMCs. The receptor's source is a man aged 50 or older in good health and CMV-seropositive. This chain joins TRBV4-3 and TRBJ1-2, with 7 nucleotides matching TRBD1. Written as DNA, the CDR3 is TGCGCCAGCAGCCAAGATAGGGCAGGGGGAGCAGTTGGCTACACCTTC. As protein: CASSQDRAGGAVGYTF.